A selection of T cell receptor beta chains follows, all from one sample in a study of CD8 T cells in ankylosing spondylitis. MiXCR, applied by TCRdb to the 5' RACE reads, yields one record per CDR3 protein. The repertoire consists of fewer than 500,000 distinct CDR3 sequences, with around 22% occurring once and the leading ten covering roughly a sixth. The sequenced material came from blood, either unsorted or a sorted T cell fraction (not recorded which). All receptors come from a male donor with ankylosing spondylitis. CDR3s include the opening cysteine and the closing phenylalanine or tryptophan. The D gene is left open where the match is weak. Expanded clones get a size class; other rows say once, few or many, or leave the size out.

CDR3: CATSRDHDSNQPQHF
DNA: TGTGCCACCAGCAGAGACCATGATAGCAATCAGCCCCAGCATTTT
D: .
V: TRBV15
length: 15
size: .
J: TRBJ1-5

CDR3: CASQEGTSGLYNEQFF
DNA: TGCGCCAGCCAAGAGGGGACTAGCGGGCTCTACAATGAGCAGTTCTTC
D: TRBD2
V: TRBV5-1
length: 16
size: many
J: TRBJ2-1

CDR3: CASSVAPSGRAGYEQYF
DNA: TGTGCCAGCAGCGTAGCACCTAGCGGGAGGGCGGGCTACGAGCAGTACTTC
D: TRBD2
V: TRBV9
length: 17
size: .
J: TRBJ2-7

CDR3: CASSPRAGVGTEAFF
DNA: TGTGCCAGCTCACCAAGGGCAGGGGTCGGCACTGAAGCTTTCTTT
D: .
V: TRBV18
length: 15
size: few
J: TRBJ1-1

CDR3: CASSLRTGKAHTEAFF
DNA: TGTGCCAGCAGCTTAAGGACAGGGAAGGCTCACACTGAAGCTTTCTTT
D: TRBD1
V: TRBV7-9
length: 16
size: few
J: TRBJ1-1

CDR3: CASSPTSGNVYNEQFF
DNA: TGTGCCAGCAGCCCGACTAGCGGGAACGTCTACAATGAGCAGTTCTTC
D: TRBD2
V: TRBV11-1
length: 16
size: few
J: TRBJ2-1

CDR3: CASSLLRTSGRAYNEQFF
DNA: TGCGCCAGCAGCTTGCTCCGGACTAGCGGGAGGGCCTACAATGAGCAGTTCTTC
D: TRBD2
V: TRBV5-1
length: 18
size: few
J: TRBJ2-1

CDR3: CASSEARGPNTEAFF
DNA: TGTGCCAGCAGTGAAGCAAGGGGACCGAACACTGAAGCTTTCTTT
D: .
V: TRBV6-1
length: 15
size: .
J: TRBJ1-1

CDR3: CASSPRRGGGRREKLFF
DNA: TGTGCCAGCAGCCCCCGTAGAGGGGGCGGTCGAAGAGAAAAACTGTTTTTT
D: TRBD1
V: TRBV11-2
length: 17
size: .
J: TRBJ1-4

CDR3: CASSYDRGMSGQETQYF
DNA: TGTGCCAGCAGTTACGACAGGGGGATGAGCGGGCAAGAGACCCAGTACTTC
D: TRBD1
V: TRBV6-5
length: 17
size: .
J: TRBJ2-5

CDR3: CASSFLSTGGYEQYF
DNA: TGTGCCAGCAGCTTTCTCTCGACAGGGGGGTACGAGCAGTACTTC
D: TRBD1
V: TRBV7-9
length: 15
size: .
J: TRBJ2-7

CDR3: CSVEEWQGSYEQYF
DNA: TGCAGCGTTGAAGAATGGCAGGGAAGCTACGAGCAGTACTTC
D: .
V: TRBV29-1
length: 14
size: .
J: TRBJ2-7

CDR3: CSARVEDLSGGYTF
DNA: TGCAGTGCTAGAGTAGAGGATCTATCGGGGGGCTACACCTTC
D: .
V: TRBV20-1
length: 14
size: .
J: TRBJ1-2

CDR3: CSAPPYTGSNEKLFF
DNA: TGCAGTGCTCCGCCCTATACAGGATCGAATGAAAAACTGTTTTTT
D: .
V: TRBV20-1
length: 15
size: few
J: TRBJ1-4

CDR3: CASSLAPGATDTQYF
DNA: TGTGCCAGCAGCTTAGCGCCGGGAGCCACAGATACGCAGTATTTT
D: .
V: TRBV7-2
length: 15
size: few
J: TRBJ2-3

CDR3: CSADPGGTTTYEQYF
DNA: TGCAGTGCTGACCCAGGGGGGACTACAACCTACGAGCAGTACTTC
D: .
V: TRBV20-1
length: 15
size: .
J: TRBJ2-7

CDR3: CASSLVGGEREKLFF
DNA: TGTGCCAGCAGTTTGGTCGGGGGCGAACGTGAAAAACTGTTTTTT
D: .
V: TRBV12-3/TRBV12-4
length: 15
size: few
J: TRBJ1-4

CDR3: CSASLASTDTQYF
DNA: TGCAGTGCTAGTTTGGCCAGCACAGATACGCAGTATTTT
D: .
V: TRBV20-1
length: 13
size: .
J: TRBJ2-3

CDR3: CASTRENQGTPQHF
DNA: TGTGCCAGTACGAGAGAGAACCAGGGAACGCCCCAGCATTTT
D: .
V: TRBV28
length: 14
size: .
J: TRBJ1-5

CDR3: CASSLDRTSTSGNEQFF
DNA: TGTGCCAGCAGCTTAGACCGAACAAGCACCTCTGGGAATGAGCAGTTCTTC
D: .
V: TRBV11-2
length: 17
size: few
J: TRBJ2-1

CDR3: CASSFRATTGELFF
DNA: TGTGCCAGCAGTTTCAGGGCGACCACCGGGGAGCTGTTTTTT
D: .
V: TRBV28
length: 14
size: few
J: TRBJ2-2

CDR3: CSAGTSGAFPDTQYF
DNA: TGCAGTGCTGGGACTAGCGGGGCTTTCCCAGATACGCAGTATTTT
D: TRBD2
V: TRBV20-1
length: 15
size: many
J: TRBJ2-3

CDR3: CASSQFLGGLNTEAFF
DNA: TGTGCCAGCAGCCAATTCTTAGGGGGGCTGAACACTGAAGCTTTCTTT
D: .
V: TRBV3-1
length: 16
size: .
J: TRBJ1-1

CDR3: CASSIIGRAGINNEQFF
DNA: TGTGCCAGTAGCATTATAGGGCGAGCAGGGATTAACAATGAGCAGTTCTTC
D: .
V: TRBV19
length: 17
size: few
J: TRBJ2-1

CDR3: CASSPVRGRNEKLFF
DNA: TGTGCCAGCAGTCCCGTCAGGGGGCGGAATGAAAAACTGTTTTTT
D: TRBD1
V: TRBV12-3/TRBV12-4
length: 15
size: .
J: TRBJ1-4

CDR3: CASSWVRAEETQYF
DNA: TGTGCCAGCAGCTGGGTGAGGGCGGAGGAGACCCAGTACTTC
D: .
V: TRBV5-6
length: 14
size: few
J: TRBJ2-5

CDR3: CASSVVGVTDTQYF
DNA: TGTGCCAGCAGTGTAGTCGGGGTCACAGATACGCAGTATTTT
D: .
V: TRBV6-1
length: 14
size: .
J: TRBJ2-3

CDR3: CASSLVPPRTGDTQYF
DNA: TGTGCCAGCAGCTTAGTACCCCCTAGGACTGGAGATACGCAGTATTTT
D: .
V: TRBV7-2
length: 16
size: .
J: TRBJ2-3

CDR3: CATSASTSTDTQYF
DNA: TGTGCCACCAGTGCCTCGACAAGCACAGATACGCAGTATTTT
D: .
V: TRBV24-1
length: 14
size: few
J: TRBJ2-3

CDR3: CASSLDRDRVYTYTF
DNA: TGTGCCAGCAGCTTAGACCGGGACAGGGTCTATACCTACACCTTC
D: TRBD1
V: TRBV11-2
length: 15
size: few
J: TRBJ1-2

CDR3: CASSWTGGTNTGELFF
DNA: TGTGCCAGCAGTTGGACAGGGGGCACGAACACCGGGGAGCTGTTTTTT
D: TRBD1
V: TRBV28
length: 16
size: few
J: TRBJ2-2

CDR3: CTTAEVGETQYF
DNA: TGCACGACCGCGGAAGTTGGGGAGACCCAGTACTTC
D: .
V: TRBV29-1
length: 12
size: .
J: TRBJ2-5

CDR3: CASSEYVAGGNYEQYF
DNA: TGTGCCAGCAGCGAATACGTAGCGGGAGGAAACTACGAGCAGTACTTC
D: TRBD2
V: TRBV2
length: 16
size: .
J: TRBJ2-7

CDR3: CASSAPGTGGRNTQYF
DNA: TGTGCCAGCAGCGCCCCCGGGACAGGGGGCCGAAATACGCAGTATTTT
D: TRBD1
V: TRBV28
length: 16
size: .
J: TRBJ2-3

CDR3: CASSFTLADTGELFF
DNA: TGCGCCAGCAGCTTCACACTCGCAGACACCGGGGAGCTGTTTTTT
D: .
V: TRBV5-1
length: 15
size: many
J: TRBJ2-2

CDR3: CASGRALGYEQYF
DNA: TGCGCCAGCGGCAGGGCTTTGGGGTACGAGCAGTACTTC
D: .
V: TRBV5-1
length: 13
size: .
J: TRBJ2-7

CDR3: CASSLNGASNQPQHF
DNA: TGCGCCAGCAGCCTAAACGGGGCGAGCAATCAGCCCCAGCATTTT
D: .
V: TRBV5-1
length: 15
size: .
J: TRBJ1-5

CDR3: CTGRGMVASDF
DNA: TGCACCGGAAGGGGGATGGTGGCCTCGGACTTC
D: .
V: TRBV29-1
length: 11
size: .
J: TRBJ2-7

CDR3: CASSFLPGTGELFF
DNA: TGCGCCAGCAGCTTCCTCCCGGGGACCGGGGAGCTGTTTTTT
D: .
V: TRBV5-1
length: 14
size: .
J: TRBJ2-2

CDR3: CASSLEASGSHEQYF
DNA: TGCGCCAGCAGCTTGGAGGCTAGCGGGAGTCACGAGCAGTACTTC
D: TRBD2
V: TRBV5-1
length: 15
size: .
J: TRBJ2-7

CDR3: CASSQDRWEQFF
DNA: TGTGCCAGCAGCCAAGATCGATGGGAGCAGTTCTTC
D: .
V: TRBV3-1
length: 12
size: .
J: TRBJ2-1

CDR3: CASSLSGDSYNEQFF
DNA: TGCGCCAGCAGCTTGTCAGGGGATTCCTACAATGAGCAGTTCTTC
D: .
V: TRBV5-1
length: 15
size: few
J: TRBJ2-1

CDR3: CASSMEAGRGGNTIYF
DNA: TGTGCCAGTAGTATGGAGGCAGGGCGTGGCGGAAACACCATATATTTT
D: .
V: TRBV19
length: 16
size: .
J: TRBJ1-3

CDR3: CASTDPGLDGYTF
DNA: TGTGCCAGTACTGACCCGGGACTAGATGGCTACACCTTC
D: .
V: TRBV12-3/TRBV12-4
length: 13
size: few
J: TRBJ1-2

CDR3: CASSSAGRGAFF
DNA: TGTGCCAGCAGTTCGGCAGGGCGTGGGGCTTTCTTT
D: .
V: TRBV28
length: 12
size: .
J: TRBJ1-1

CDR3: CASSQSGTSGYEQYF
DNA: TGCGCCAGCAGCCAATCAGGGACTAGCGGCTACGAGCAGTACTTC
D: TRBD2
V: TRBV4-1
length: 15
size: .
J: TRBJ2-7

CDR3: CASSLGQGNTIYF
DNA: TGTGCCAGCAGCTTGGGACAGGGGAACACCATATATTTT
D: TRBD1
V: TRBV7-3
length: 13
size: many
J: TRBJ1-3

CDR3: CASNSGVISYEQYF
DNA: TGTGCCAGCAACTCAGGCGTCATTTCCTACGAGCAGTACTTC
D: .
V: TRBV28
length: 14
size: .
J: TRBJ2-7

CDR3: CASSLDLWLNYGYTF
DNA: TGTGCCAGCAGCTTAGACCTTTGGCTTAACTATGGCTACACCTTC
D: .
V: TRBV7-2
length: 15
size: .
J: TRBJ1-2

CDR3: CASSHRSGTDTQYF
DNA: TGTGCCAGCAGCCATCGTTCGGGCACAGATACGCAGTATTTT
D: .
V: TRBV4-2
length: 14
size: .
J: TRBJ2-3

CDR3: CASSFANSNQPQHF
DNA: TGTGCCAGCAGTTTCGCTAATAGCAATCAGCCCCAGCATTTT
D: .
V: TRBV12-3/TRBV12-4
length: 14
size: .
J: TRBJ1-5

CDR3: CASSHRADTQYF
DNA: TGTGCCAGCAGCCATAGAGCAGATACGCAGTATTTT
D: .
V: TRBV3-1
length: 12
size: many
J: TRBJ2-3

CDR3: CASSFTGSTSTDTQYF
DNA: TGCGCCAGCAGCTTCACAGGCTCCACCAGCACAGATACGCAGTATTTT
D: .
V: TRBV5-1
length: 16
size: .
J: TRBJ2-3

CDR3: CASSTGLAVRSEQFF
DNA: TGTGCCAGCAGTACGGGACTAGCGGTACGGAGTGAGCAGTTCTTC
D: TRBD2
V: TRBV6-1
length: 15
size: few
J: TRBJ2-1

CDR3: CSAPQGNSGSEQFF
DNA: TGCAGTGCTCCCCAGGGTAATAGCGGGTCGGAGCAGTTCTTC
D: TRBD2
V: TRBV20-1
length: 14
size: .
J: TRBJ2-1

CDR3: CSARNPGTENSPLHF
DNA: TGCAGTGCTAGAAACCCCGGGACGGAAAATTCACCCCTCCACTTT
D: .
V: TRBV20-1
length: 15
size: few
J: TRBJ1-6

CDR3: CASSLNSGDQETQYF
DNA: TGTGCCAGCAGCTTAAATAGCGGGGACCAAGAGACCCAGTACTTC
D: TRBD2
V: TRBV11-2
length: 15
size: .
J: TRBJ2-5

CDR3: CASSTLAEIRNEQFF
DNA: TGTGCCAGCAGCACCCTAGCGGAAATCCGCAATGAGCAGTTCTTC
D: TRBD2
V: TRBV7-9
length: 15
size: few
J: TRBJ2-1

CDR3: CASSPPSGASYNEQFF
DNA: TGTGCCAGCTCACCACCCTCAGGGGCCTCCTACAATGAGCAGTTCTTC
D: .
V: TRBV18
length: 16
size: .
J: TRBJ2-1